The 23 T cell receptor beta chains below were found in one sample sequenced in a study of PD-1 blockade in classical Hodgkin lymphoma. Every patient was affected by relapse after autologous stem cell transplantation, while exposure to brentuximab vedotin was not uniform. Magnetic negative selection, applied to thawed PBMCs, was used to isolate the CD8+ T cells. Using immunoSEQ multiplex PCR, the repertoire was profiled, and TCRdb retains in-frame clones only, with some absent. Among some 1,600 clones listed, over 55% were seen once. Material: CD8+ T cells from blood, obtained at baseline. The source is a human donor with classical Hodgkin lymphoma.

The V and J genes are TRBV9 and TRBJ2-2, with D perhaps being TRBD1 or TRBD2 (6 bases each). Trimming took 3 bases from V and 5 from J, leaving 11 bases between them. The CDR3 loop spans 14 amino acids. Germline V gene data show CDR1 as SGDLS and CDR2 as YYNGEE. The CDR3 loop reads CASSDRAGTGELFF. CDR3 DNA: TGTGCCAGCAGCGACAGGGCGGGGACCGGGGAGCTGTTTTTT.

The chain employs TRBV14 and TRBJ2-2, with D possibly matching TRBD1 (6 bases). The CDR3 runs 17 residues. Trimming removed 0 bases from V and 1 base from J, with 12 bases in between. Germline lookup yields CDR1 SGHDN and CDR2 FVKESK. The CDR3 region is CASSQEVGGLNTGELFF. The CDR3 nucleotides read TGTGCCAGCAGCCAAGAGGTTGGGGGCTTGAACACCGGGGAGCTGTTTTTT.

This clone was counted between two and nine times. The V gene is TRBV6-1, the J gene TRBJ1-1; D call uncertain. The V gene lost 3 bases and the J gene lost 7 bases, with 18 bases spanning the gap. Per germline, CDR1 MNHNS and CDR2 SASEGT. The CDR3 totals 15 residues. Written as DNA, the CDR3 is TGTGCCAGCAGTGAGGCCCTCACTAAGTTCGTTGAAGCTTTCTTT. Protein product: CASSEALTKFVEAFF.

The chain carries TRBV7-9 and TRBJ1-1; no firm D call. The V gene lost 5 bases and the J gene lost 10 bases, with 14 bases spanning the gap. The CDR3 length is 12 residues. The germline CDR1 and CDR2 sequences are SEHNR and FQNEAQ (reference sequence). CDR3 sequence: CASSPPLGLAFF. The CDR3 coding sequence is TGTGCCAGCAGCCCCCCTCTAGGTTTAGCTTTCTTT.

The V call is TRBV4-1, the J call TRBJ2-1; possibly TRBD1 for D (6 bases). Looked up from germline, CDR1 is MGHRA and CDR2 is YSYEKL. The V end lost 0 bases, the J end lost 4 bases, and 13 bases lay between the germline ends. This CDR3 spans 16 amino acids. The CDR3: CASSQDITGFYNEQFF. The CDR3 DNA reads TGCGCCAGCAGCCAAGATATAACAGGGTTTTACAATGAGCAGTTCTTC.

The V and J genes are TRBV28 and TRBJ2-3; tentative D call: TRBD2 (6 bases). The CDR3 covers 15 residues. Trimming removed 6 bases at V and 1 base at J, with 14 bases between. Looked up from germline, CDR1 is MDHEN and CDR2 is SYDVKM. The CDR3 region is CASRPLARGTDTQYF. In DNA, the CDR3 is TGTGCCAGCAGACCGCTAGCGAGAGGCACAGATACGCAGTATTTT.

The chain joins TRBV7-2 to TRBJ1-5; D remains ambiguous. Germline V gene data show CDR1 as SGHTA and CDR2 as FQGNSA. The V and J ends lost 2 bases and 5 bases respectively, with 7 bases between them. The CDR3 spans 13 residues. CDR3 in amino acids: CASSLRADQPQHF. DNA for the CDR3: TGTGCCAGCAGCTTAAGGGCCGATCAGCCCCAGCATTTT.

This clone appeared a few times. V gene TRBV27 combines with J gene TRBJ2-3; D is perhaps TRBD1 or TRBD2 (5 bases each). Per germline, CDR1 MNHEY and CDR2 SMNVEV (reference sequence). The CDR3 runs 13 residues. Trimming left V 5 bases short and J 3 bases short, with 9 bases between. The CDR3 protein is CASSGTATDTQYF. CDR3 DNA: TGTGCCAGCAGTGGGACGGCTACAGATACGCAGTATTTT.

By sample share, this clone is medium-sized. The V and J genes are TRBV7-9 and TRBJ1-1; D might be TRBD1 (5 bases). V was clipped by 11 bases and J by 4 bases, with 17 bases between them. CDR3 length: 13 residues. Per germline, CDR1 SEHNR and CDR2 FQNEAQ (reference sequence). As DNA, the CDR3 is TGTGCCGCCGGGGCCGGGGCGACCACTGAAGCTTTCTTT. This translates into CAAGAGATTEAFF.

J is TRBJ2-1 and V is TRBV28; the match to TRBD1 covers 9 bases. With V trimmed by 6 bases and J by 3 bases, 6 bases remained unmatched. Germline V gene lookup returns CDR1 MDHEN and CDR2 SYDVKM. The CDR3 has 15 amino acids. The CDR3 sequence: CASSDSGQGYNEQFF. The CDR3, as DNA: TGTGCCAGCAGCGACTCGGGACAGGGCTACAATGAGCAGTTCTTC.

This rearrangement joins TRBV4-1 to TRBJ1-4; maybe TRBD1 (6 bases). This CDR3 is 15 amino acids long. The germline V gene encodes CDR1 MGHRA and CDR2 YSYEKL. The V end was cut by 5 bases, the J end by 0 bases, with 10 bases between. This CDR3 reads CASSGGGATNEKLFF. The CDR3 coding sequence is TGCGCCAGCAGCGGGGGCGGGGCAACTAATGAAAAACTGTTTTTT.

Notes on this clone: One end of the junction fails to match germline, which may point to a read error. V gene TRBV5-5 combines with J gene TRBJ1-4; the match to TRBD1 covers 7 bases. The CDR3 contains 16 residues. In germline, CDR1 is SGHKS, CDR2 YYEKEE (reference sequence). The CDR3 is CASSPQGGQSNEKLFF. The CDR3 coding sequence is TGCGCCAGCAGCCCTCAAGGGGGACAGAGTAATGAAAAACTGTTTTTT.

The V call is TRBV6-6, the J call TRBJ1-6; D not certain. The CDR3 consists of 13 residues. Germline-derived CDR1 and CDR2 are MNHNY and SVGAGI (reference sequence). The V end lost 5 bases, the J end lost 9 bases, and 11 bases lay between the germline ends. The CDR3 loop reads CASSTSTGSPLHF. CDR3 sequence (DNA): TGTGCCAGCAGTACTTCCACCGGTTCACCCCTCCACTTT.

The chain has TRBV2 and TRBJ2-3; TRBD1 matches 10 bases. The CDR3 is 16 residues long. CDR1 is SNHLY and CDR2 is FYNNEI in the germline V gene. The V gene end was trimmed by 5 bases and the J gene end by 3 bases; junction bases not matched to a gene: 8. CDR3 in DNA: TGTGCCAGCAGTTTTACGGGACAGGGGAGAACAGATACGCAGTATTTT. Its protein product is CASSFTGQGRTDTQYF.

The chain has TRBV2 and TRBJ2-6; D call uncertain. Trimming pared 0 bases from V and 0 bases from J, leaving 18 bases between. CDR3 size: 20 residues. Per the germline V gene, CDR1 is SNHLY and CDR2 is FYNNEI. The CDR3, as DNA: TGTGCCAGCAGTGAAGCGCTTCAAGGAAAACAAGTCTCTGGGGCCAACGTCCTGACTTTC. This translates into CASSEALQGKQVSGANVLTF.

The chain links TRBV4-2 to TRBJ1-1; 7 bases are a match to TRBD1. Germline assignment: CDR1 LGHNA and CDR2 YNFKEQ. With V trimmed by 1 base and J by 3 bases, 2 bases remained unmatched. The CDR3 is 14 residues long. CDR3 nucleotides: TGTGCCAGCAGCCAAGCCACAGGGGACACTGAAGCTTTCTTT. Its translation is CASSQATGDTEAFF.

The J gene is TRBJ2-4, the V gene TRBV6-5; no definite D call. V lost 0 bases and J lost 0, with 3 bases in between. Germline V gene sequence: CDR1 MNHEY, CDR2 SVGAGI. CDR3 size: 14 residues. The CDR3 nucleotides are TGTGCCAGCAGTTACTCAAAAGCCAAAAACATTCAGTACTTC. This codes for CASSYSKAKNIQYF.

DNA of the CDR3: TGTGCCAGCAGCTTCCGAAGCGGGGGCTCTGGGGATACGCAGTATTTT. Protein product: CASSFRSGGSGDTQYF. V gene TRBV11-3 combines with J gene TRBJ2-3; 8 nucleotides match TRBD2. The CDR3 has 16 amino acids. In germline, CDR1 is SGHNT, CDR2 YENEEA. V was clipped by 3 bases and J by 6 bases; unmatched bases: 11.

V usage is TRBV7-6 and J usage is TRBJ1-1; 7 nucleotides match TRBD1. Germline lookup yields CDR1 SGHVS and CDR2 FNYEAQ. Germline trimming cut 6 bases from V and 0 bases from J; bases unmatched to any gene: 10. The CDR3 spans 16 residues. The CDR3 sequence is CASRPRPGGMNTEAFF. As DNA, the CDR3 is TGTGCCAGCAGACCCCGCCCAGGGGGGATGAACACTGAAGCTTTCTTT.

In its sample, this clone was seen a few times. The junction and the germline gene differ at one end; a read error may be behind it. The V gene is TRBV11-2, the J gene TRBJ1-4; the match to TRBD1 covers 7 bases. The CDR3 covers 16 residues. Germline V gene sequence: CDR1 SGHAT, CDR2 FQNNGV. CDR3 residues: CASSPQGGQSNEKLFF. CDR3 in DNA: TGCGCCAGCAGCCCTCAAGGGGGACAGAGTAATGAAAAACTGTTTTTT.

This clone is termed medium-sized (0.01 to 0.1%). The chain is built from TRBV21-1 and TRBJ1-2; whether TRBD1, the table's D call, matches the DNA was not checked. TRBV21-1 represents a pseudogene. The CDR3 is 14 amino acids. CDR3 in DNA: TGTGCCAGCATCGTCCATCAGGGTAACTATGGCTACACCTTC. Protein sequence: CASIVHQGNYGYTF.

J is TRBJ2-3 and V is TRBV4-1, with 14 positions matching TRBD2. V shed 1 base, J shed 0 bases, and the junction held 3 bases outside the gene matches. The CDR3 runs to 18 residues. Germline loops: CDR1 MGHRA, CDR2 YSYEKL. The CDR3 DNA follows: TGCGCCAGCAGCCAAGGGACTAGCGGGGGGACTAGCACAGATACGCAGTATTTT. Protein product: CASSQGTSGGTSTDTQYF.

The CDR3 DNA reads TGTGCCAGCAGCCGTCCCGGATTTTCGTACGAGCAGTACTTC. This encodes CASSRPGFSYEQYF. The rearrangement uses TRBV7-9 and TRBJ2-7; D is unclear. Trimming took 5 bases from V and 4 from J, leaving 15 bases between them. The CDR3 is 14 residues long. Germline V gene lookup returns CDR1 SEHNR and CDR2 FQNEAQ (reference sequence).